What follows describes a single T cell receptor (beta chain). Its antigen is still unknown. Compared with germline, one end of the junction differs, possibly owing to a read error. Primers used in a second PCR of about 7 to 12 cycles were a sample-barcoded 5' primer and a J-beta primer mix. Through a template-switch adaptor with 12 random nucleotides, each cDNA molecule received a tag. TCRdb called the 5' RACE reads again in MiXCR, with one record for every CDR3 protein. Among 800,000 or so distinct CDR3 sequences listed, more than 20% were seen once. This entry is derived from a study of blood T cells in healthy people across ages. Study results and limitations: Estimated diversity across one million T cells was deemed an underestimate.

This CDR3 is built from 15 residues. Looked up from germline, CDR1 is LGHNA and CDR2 is YNFKEQ. Separately, the same data were catalogued under a study of T cells of mothers and their children. That work contributes: With the M1S primer of the second PCR, sample barcodes and 2-4 random nucleotides were added.

This clonotype originated in a boy younger than 18 in good health. Sample: blood. The chain couples TRBV4-2 to TRBJ1-2; 7 nucleotides line up with TRBD1. The CDR3 loop reads CAISQGDSLQSGYTF. DNA of the CDR3: TGTGCCATCAGCCAAGGGGACAGCCTTCAAAGTGGCTACACCTTC.